This T cell receptor (beta chain) was recorded in a study of cytomegalovirus exposure and HLA in healthy donors. Overall study findings and caveats: There were some public TCRs occurring in many donors, but most TCR sequences were rare. Indistinguishability led to the exclusion of some V segments, TRBV6-2 and TRBV6-3 included.

PCR used 60 Vbeta primers and 13 Jbeta primers. Per the original methods: Unique TCR beta chains totaled some 88 million in a later count, with around 11 million of them shared. Clones were sequenced by immunoSEQ multiplex PCR, and TCRdb holds only the in-frame ones, with some missing. The DNA was the basis for D and trimming; V, J and clone size are from that table. The sample has 95,000 to 150,000 clones. Points on this clone: Antigen unknown.

V was pared by 3 bases and J by 7 bases, with 12 bases of the junction left unmatched. CDR1 is LNHNV, CDR2 YYDKDF, per germline (reference sequence). CDR3 length: 16 amino acids. This sequence joins TRBV15 and TRBJ1-5, with 7 bases matching TRBD1. Material: PBMCs. The TCR originated in a man between 18 and 35 years old in good health and CMV-seronegative. Here the CDR3 reads CATSSRGVLKNQPQHF. In DNA form, the CDR3 reads TGTGCCACCAGCAGCAGGGGGGTACTCAAAAACCAGCCCCAGCATTTT.